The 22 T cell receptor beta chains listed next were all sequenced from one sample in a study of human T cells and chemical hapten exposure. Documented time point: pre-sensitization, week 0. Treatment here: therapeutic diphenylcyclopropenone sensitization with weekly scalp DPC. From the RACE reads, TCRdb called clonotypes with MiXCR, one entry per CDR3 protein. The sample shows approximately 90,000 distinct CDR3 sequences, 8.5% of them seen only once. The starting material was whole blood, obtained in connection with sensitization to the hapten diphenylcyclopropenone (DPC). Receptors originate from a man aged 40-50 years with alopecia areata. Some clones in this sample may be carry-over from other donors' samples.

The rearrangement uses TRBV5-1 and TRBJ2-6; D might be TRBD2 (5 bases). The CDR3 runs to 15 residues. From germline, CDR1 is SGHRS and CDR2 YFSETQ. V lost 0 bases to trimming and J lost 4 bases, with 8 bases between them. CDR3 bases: TGCGCCAGCAGCTTGGGAGAGGGCGGGGCCAACGTCCTGACTTTC. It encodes CASSLGEGGANVLTF.

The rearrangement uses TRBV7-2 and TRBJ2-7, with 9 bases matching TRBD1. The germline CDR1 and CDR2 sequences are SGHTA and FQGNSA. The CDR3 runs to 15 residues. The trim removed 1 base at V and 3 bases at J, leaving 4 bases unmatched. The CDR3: CASSLEMGQGYEQYV. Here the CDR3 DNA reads TGTGCCAGCAGCTTAGAGATGGGACAGGGCTACGAGCAGTACGTC.

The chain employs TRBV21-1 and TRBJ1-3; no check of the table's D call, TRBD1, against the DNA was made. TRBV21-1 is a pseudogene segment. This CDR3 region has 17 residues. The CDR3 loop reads CASSKEGIVSEGNTIYF. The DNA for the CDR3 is TGTGCCAGCAGCAAAGAGGGGATCGTATCTGAAGGAAACACCATATATTTT.

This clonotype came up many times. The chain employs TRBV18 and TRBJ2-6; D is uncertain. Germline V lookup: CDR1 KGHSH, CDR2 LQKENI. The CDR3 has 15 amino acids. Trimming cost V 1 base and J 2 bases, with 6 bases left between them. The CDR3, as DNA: TGTGCCAGCTCACCACGGAAAGCTGGGGCCAACGTCCTGACTTTC. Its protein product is CASSPRKAGANVLTF.

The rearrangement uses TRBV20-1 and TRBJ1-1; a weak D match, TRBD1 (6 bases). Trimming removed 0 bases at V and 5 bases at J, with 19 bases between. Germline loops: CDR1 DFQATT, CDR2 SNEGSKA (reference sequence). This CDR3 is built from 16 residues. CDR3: CSARDPGGGRYTEAFF. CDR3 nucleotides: TGCAGTGCTAGAGATCCCGGGGGGGGGCGTTATACTGAAGCTTTCTTT.

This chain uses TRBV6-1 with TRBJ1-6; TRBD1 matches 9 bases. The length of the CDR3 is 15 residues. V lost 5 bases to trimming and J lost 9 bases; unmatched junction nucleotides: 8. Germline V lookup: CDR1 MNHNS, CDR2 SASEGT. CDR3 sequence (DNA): TGTGCCAGCAGTCCCACAGGGGGCTGGATTTCACCCCTCCACTTT. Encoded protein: CASSPTGGWISPLHF.

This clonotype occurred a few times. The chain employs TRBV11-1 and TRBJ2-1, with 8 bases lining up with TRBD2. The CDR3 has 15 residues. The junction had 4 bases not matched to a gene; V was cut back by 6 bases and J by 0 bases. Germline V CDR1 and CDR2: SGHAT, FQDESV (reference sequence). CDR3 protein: CASRLSGSSYNEQFF. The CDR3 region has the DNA TGTGCCAGCAGACTAAGCGGGAGCTCCTACAATGAGCAGTTCTTC. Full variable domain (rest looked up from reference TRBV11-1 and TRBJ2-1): EAEVAQSPRYKITEKSQAVAFWCDPISGHATLYWYRQILGQGPELLVQFQDESVVDDSQLPKDRFSAERLKGVDSTLKIQPAELGDSAMYLCASRLSGSSYNEQFFGPGTRLTVL.

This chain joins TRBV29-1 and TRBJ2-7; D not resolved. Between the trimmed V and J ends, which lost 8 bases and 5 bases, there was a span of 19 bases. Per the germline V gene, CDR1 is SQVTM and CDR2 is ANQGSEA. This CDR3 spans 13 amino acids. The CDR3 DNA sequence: TGCAGCACATCCAAAGACGCGCTAGACGAGCAGTACTTC. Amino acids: CSTSKDALDEQYF.

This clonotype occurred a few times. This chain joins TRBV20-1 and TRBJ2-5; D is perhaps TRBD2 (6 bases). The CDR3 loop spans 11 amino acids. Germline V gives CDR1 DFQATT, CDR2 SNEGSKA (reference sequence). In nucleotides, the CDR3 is TGCAGCGAGACTAGACAAGAGACCCAGTACTTC. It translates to CSETRQETQYF.

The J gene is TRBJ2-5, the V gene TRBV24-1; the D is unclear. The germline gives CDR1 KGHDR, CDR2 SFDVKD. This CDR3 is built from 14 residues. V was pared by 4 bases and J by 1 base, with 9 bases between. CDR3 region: CATSDRTSQETQYF. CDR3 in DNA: TGTGCCACCAGTGACCGGACCTCCCAAGAGACCCAGTACTTC.

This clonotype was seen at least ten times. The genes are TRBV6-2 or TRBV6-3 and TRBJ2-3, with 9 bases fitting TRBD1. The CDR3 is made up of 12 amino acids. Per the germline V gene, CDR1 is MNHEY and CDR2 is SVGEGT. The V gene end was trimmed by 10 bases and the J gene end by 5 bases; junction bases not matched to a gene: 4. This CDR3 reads CATKTGGDTQYF. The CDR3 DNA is TGTGCCACCAAGACAGGGGGAGATACGCAGTATTTT.

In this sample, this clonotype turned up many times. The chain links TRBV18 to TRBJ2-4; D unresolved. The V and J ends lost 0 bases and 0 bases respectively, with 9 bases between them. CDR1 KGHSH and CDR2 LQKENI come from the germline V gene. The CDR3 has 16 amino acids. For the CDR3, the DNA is TGTGCCAGCTCACCACCTATTGGTCTAGCCAAAAACATTCAGTACTTC. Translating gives CASSPPIGLAKNIQYF.

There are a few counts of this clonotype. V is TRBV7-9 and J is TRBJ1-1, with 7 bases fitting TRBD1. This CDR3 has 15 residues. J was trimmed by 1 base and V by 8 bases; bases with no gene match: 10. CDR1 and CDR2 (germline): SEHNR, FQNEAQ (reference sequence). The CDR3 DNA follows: TGTGCCAGCCGCTGGGCGACAGGGCAGAACACTGAAGCTTTCTTT. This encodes CASRWATGQNTEAFF.

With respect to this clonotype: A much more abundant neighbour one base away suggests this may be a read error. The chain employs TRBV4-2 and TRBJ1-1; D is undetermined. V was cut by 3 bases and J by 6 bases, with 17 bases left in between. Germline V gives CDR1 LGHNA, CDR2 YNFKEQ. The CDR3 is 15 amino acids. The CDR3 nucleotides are TGTGCCAGCAGCCATAGTTATGGAGTTGAGGCTGAAGCTTTCTTT. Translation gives CASSHSYGVEAEAFF.

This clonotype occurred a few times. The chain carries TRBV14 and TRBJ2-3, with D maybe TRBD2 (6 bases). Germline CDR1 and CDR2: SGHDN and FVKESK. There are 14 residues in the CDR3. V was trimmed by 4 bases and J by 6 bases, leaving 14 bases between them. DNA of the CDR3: TGTGCCAGCAGCCTTAACATTGCGGGGGATACGCAGTATTTT. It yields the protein CASSLNIAGDTQYF.

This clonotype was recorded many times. The CDR3 loop reads CSVMKGRGTEAFF. The CDR3, as DNA: TGCAGCGTTATGAAAGGGAGAGGGACTGAAGCTTTCTTT. The V call is TRBV29-1, the J call TRBJ1-1; D is undetermined. V lost 5 bases, J lost 5 bases, and 15 bases lay in between. Germline assignment: CDR1 SQVTM and CDR2 ANQGSEA. The CDR3 has 13 residues.

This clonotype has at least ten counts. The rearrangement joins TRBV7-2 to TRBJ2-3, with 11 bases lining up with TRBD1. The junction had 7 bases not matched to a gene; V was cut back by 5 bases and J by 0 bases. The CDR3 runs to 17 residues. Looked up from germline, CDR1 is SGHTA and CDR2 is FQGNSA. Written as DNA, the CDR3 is TGTGCCAGCAGCCTCACCGGGACAGGGGGTAGCACAGATACGCAGTATTTT. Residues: CASSLTGTGGSTDTQYF.

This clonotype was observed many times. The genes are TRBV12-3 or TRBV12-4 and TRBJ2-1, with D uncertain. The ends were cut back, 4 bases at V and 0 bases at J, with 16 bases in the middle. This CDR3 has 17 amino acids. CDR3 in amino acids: CASSSQIALSSYNEQFF. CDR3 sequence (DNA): TGTGCCAGCAGTTCCCAGATAGCACTCAGCTCCTACAATGAGCAGTTCTTC.

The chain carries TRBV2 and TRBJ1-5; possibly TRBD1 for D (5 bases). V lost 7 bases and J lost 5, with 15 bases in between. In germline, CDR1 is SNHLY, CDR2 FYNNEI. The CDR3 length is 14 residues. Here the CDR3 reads CASTGARGDQPQHF. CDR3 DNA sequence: TGTGCCAGCACCGGGGCGAGGGGCGATCAGCCCCAGCATTTT.

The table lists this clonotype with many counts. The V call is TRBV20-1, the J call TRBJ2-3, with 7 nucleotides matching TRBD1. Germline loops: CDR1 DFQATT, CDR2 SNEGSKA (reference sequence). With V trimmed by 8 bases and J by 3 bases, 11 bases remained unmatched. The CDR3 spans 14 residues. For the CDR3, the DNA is TGCAGTACCTTTCGACAGGGCTCAACAGATACGCAGTATTTT. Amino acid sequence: CSTFRQGSTDTQYF.

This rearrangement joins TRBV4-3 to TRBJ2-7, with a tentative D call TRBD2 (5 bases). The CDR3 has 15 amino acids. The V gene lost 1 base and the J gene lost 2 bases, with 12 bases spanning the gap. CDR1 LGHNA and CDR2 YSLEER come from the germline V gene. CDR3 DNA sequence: TGCGCCAGCAGCCAAGGTACGGGATCTACCTACGAGCAGTACTTC. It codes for CASSQGTGSTYEQYF.

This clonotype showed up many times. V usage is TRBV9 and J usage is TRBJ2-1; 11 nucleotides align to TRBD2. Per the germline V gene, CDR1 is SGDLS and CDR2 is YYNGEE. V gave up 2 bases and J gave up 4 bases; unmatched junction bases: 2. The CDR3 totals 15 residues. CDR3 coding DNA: TGTGCCAGCAGCGTTTTAGCGGGAGGGTACAATGAGCAGTTCTTC. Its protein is CASSVLAGGYNEQFF.